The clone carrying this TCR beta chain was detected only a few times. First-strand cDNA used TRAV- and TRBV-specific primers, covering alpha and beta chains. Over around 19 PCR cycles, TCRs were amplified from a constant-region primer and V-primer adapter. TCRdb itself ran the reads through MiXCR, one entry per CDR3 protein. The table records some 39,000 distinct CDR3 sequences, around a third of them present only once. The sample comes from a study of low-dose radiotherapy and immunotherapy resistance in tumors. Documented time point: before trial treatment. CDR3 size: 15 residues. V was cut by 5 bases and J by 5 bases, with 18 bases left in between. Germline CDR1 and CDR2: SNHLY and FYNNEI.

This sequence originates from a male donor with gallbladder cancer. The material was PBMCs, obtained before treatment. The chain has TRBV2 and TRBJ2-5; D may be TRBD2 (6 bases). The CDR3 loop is CASSIRTNRGETQYF. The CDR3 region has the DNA TGTGCCAGCAGTATTCGGACCAATCGGGGGGAGACCCAGTACTTC.